This TCR beta chain was captured by sequencing in a study of identical twins. CDR1 is MGHDK and CDR2 is SYGVNS in the germline V gene. Trimming removed 3 bases at V and 7 bases at J, with 16 bases between. The CDR3 length is 16 residues. TCRdb re-analysed the 5' RACE reads in MiXCR, keeping a single row per CDR3 protein. Among hundreds of thousands of distinct CDR3 sequences, 5.5% to 8% were seen once, and the ten largest hold around 3.4%. This clonotype showed up many times. As yet, its antigen is unknown. Broader study findings: When twins shared out-of-frame alpha sequences, those sequences had excess low generation probability.

In addition, the sample was reused for a study of yellow fever vaccine responses in identical twins.

The chain combines TRBV25-1 with TRBJ1-6; D may be TRBD1 (5 bases). The sequencing sample was made of memory (CD45RO+) T cells sorted from blood. This sequence originates from a woman aged 18-35 years in good health. The CDR3 region is CASSDFGGLGNSPLHF. As DNA, the CDR3 is TGTGCCAGCAGTGATTTTGGGGGGTTGGGGAATTCACCCCTCCACTTT.